The rows below give T cell receptor beta chains drawn from one sample of a study of blood T cell repertoires in COVID-19. Generated by immunoSEQ multiplex PCR, the TCRdb table keeps only in-frame clones and is missing some. The sample holds over 35,000 clones, about 88% seen once. Sequencing input: peripheral blood. Receptors originate from a human donor in a cohort sampled during active COVID-19. CDR3s include the opening cysteine and the closing phenylalanine or tryptophan. The D gene is left open where the match is weak. Some rows have no size entry. The others give once, few or many, or a class for an expanded clone.

NA | TRBJ2-7 | TRBV10-3 | NA | TGTGCCACCCGGGACAACCTCTACGAGCAGTACTTC | CATRDNLYEQYF
NA | TRBJ1-1 | TRBV6-5 | NA | TGTGCCAGCTTTCGGGAGGGGGACACTGAAGCTTTCTTT | CASFREGDTEAFF
NA | TRBJ2-6 | TRBV2 | TRBD2 | TGTGCCAGCAGACCCGGACTAGGTGGGGCCAACGTCCTGACTTTC | CASRPGLGGANVLTF
NA | TRBJ2-3 | TRBV27 | TRBD2 | TGTGCCAGCAGACCCTTTAGCGGGGGGTCCAGCACAGATACGCAGTATTTT | CASRPFSGGSSTDTQYF
NA | TRBJ2-2 | TRBV4-1 | NA | TGCGCCAGCAGCCCCATGCTAAAGACCGGGGAGCTGTTTTTT | CASSPMLKTGELFF
NA | TRBJ2-3 | TRBV2 | NA | TGTGCCAGCGGGGGGATGACTACGTATACGCAGTATTTT | CASGGMTTYTQYF
NA | TRBJ2-3 | TRBV5-6 | NA | TGTGCCAGCACCCCCGGCGGGGGCACGCTCACAGATACGCAGTATTTT | CASTPGGGTLTDTQYF
NA | TRBJ2-7 | TRBV3-1/TRBV3-2 | TRBD1 | TGTGCCAGCAGTTCAAGAGACAGGGGGTTCTACGAGCAGTACTTC | CASSSRDRGFYEQYF
NA | TRBJ2-5 | TRBV4-1 | NA | TGCGCCAGCAGCCATTCGGCCAGGGGACAAGAGACCCAGTACTTC | CASSHSARGQETQYF
NA | TRBJ1-2 | TRBV7-9 | TRBD1 | TGTGCCAGCAGCTTATTAAAAGGACAGGGGGTGATAAACTATGGCTACACCTTC | CASSLLKGQGVINYGYTF
NA | TRBJ2-1 | TRBV5-1 | NA | TGCGCCAGCAGCTCGGACAATTACAATGAGCAGTTCTTC | CASSSDNYNEQFF
NA | TRBJ1-2 | TRBV19 | TRBD1 | TGTGCCAGTAGGGGGACAGGGCTCTCTGGCTACACCTTC | CASRGTGLSGYTF
NA | TRBJ2-2 | TRBV3-1/TRBV3-2 | TRBD1 | TGTGCCAGCAGCCAAACCGGGACAGTCTCGTCGGGGGAGCTGTTTTTT | CASSQTGTVSSGELFF
NA | TRBJ1-6 | TRBV6-2/TRBV6-3 | NA | TGTGCCAGCAGTTACGGTCGGGGGGCGACGCGTAATTCACCCTTCCACTTT | CASSYGRGATRNSPFHF
NA | TRBJ1-4 | TRBV5-1 | NA | TGCGCCAGCAGCTTGGAGTCAGGGGTTAGGGAAAAACTGTTTTTT | CASSLESGVREKLFF
NA | TRBJ1-3 | TRBV5-6 | NA | TGTGCCAGCAGCAAATGGGAGTGGGGAAACACCATATATTTT | CASSKWEWGNTIYF
once | TRBJ2-7 | TRBV6-1 | NA | TGTGCCAGCAGTGAAGCGTGGACAGACTCCTACGAGCAGTACTTC | CASSEAWTDSYEQYF
NA | TRBJ1-4 | TRBV5-1 | TRBD1 | TGCGCCAGCAGCTCGGGACAGGCCTATGAAAAACTGTTTTTT | CASSSGQAYEKLFF
NA | TRBJ1-2 | TRBV19 | TRBD1 | TGTGCCAGTAGTTTCAGGGACAGCTTCTATGGCTACACCTTC | CASSFRDSFYGYTF
NA | TRBJ2-1 | TRBV19 | TRBD1 | TGTGCCAGTAGCCTACAGGGGGCCTACAATGAGCAGTTCTTC | CASSLQGAYNEQFF
NA | TRBJ1-1 | TRBV6-4 | NA | TGTGCCAGCAGTGCGACTGTGAACACTGAAGCTTTCTTT | CASSATVNTEAFF
NA | TRBJ1-1 | TRBV5-1 | NA | TGCGCCAGCAGCCCCCGCGGGGGGAACACTGAAGCTTTCTTT | CASSPRGGNTEAFF
NA | TRBJ1-4 | TRBV7-9 | TRBD1 | TGTGCCAGCAGCTTGGTGGCAGGACAGGGTGGTGAAAAACTGTTTTTT | CASSLVAGQGGEKLFF
NA | TRBJ1-6 | TRBV6-5 | TRBD1 | TGTGCCAGCTGGGACAGGGGTCTTGTTAGGACACCCCTCCACTTT | CASWDRGLVRTPLHF
NA | TRBJ2-1 | TRBV10-3 | TRBD2 | TGTGCCATCAGTGGGGGACTAGCGGGGGCGGGCACCTCCTACAATGAGCAGTTCTTC | CAISGGLAGAGTSYNEQFF
NA | TRBJ2-2 | TRBV7-6 | TRBD2 | TGTGCCAGCAGCTCAAGGGGGTCACTAGCGGGGGCCACCGGGGAGCTGTTTTTT | CASSSRGSLAGATGELFF
NA | TRBJ2-7 | TRBV29-1 | TRBD1 | TGCAGCGTTTTCCCGGGACAGGGGGCCCACGAGCAGTACTTC | CSVFPGQGAHEQYF
NA | TRBJ2-7 | TRBV9 | TRBD2 | TGTGCCAGCAGCGTTGGACTAGCAGCTTGGGAGCAGTACTTC | CASSVGLAAWEQYF